The present T cell receptor (beta chain) was sequenced within a study of T cell responses to AZD1222 COVID-19 vaccine. The table came from immunoSEQ multiplex PCR; TCRdb's copy has only in-frame clones and leaves some out. The table lists about 120,000 clones, around 84% of them singletons. CDR1 is LNHDA, CDR2 SQIVND, per germline (reference sequence). The CDR3 sequence is 13 residues long. Trimming pared 4 bases from V and 2 bases from J, leaving 6 bases between. The sample holds one count of this clone. The sample consisted of peripheral blood, taken on day 0 of AZD1222 vaccination. This TCR came from an adult in good health. The chain uses TRBV19 and TRBJ1-5, with D uncertain. CDR3 sequence: CASSNPGNQPQHF. CDR3 in DNA: TGTGCCAGTAGTAATCCAGGCAATCAGCCCCAGCATTTT.